The entry that follows covers one TCR beta chain sequence. The record originates from a study of prognosis after radiotherapy for stage I lung cancer. The overall study: Operability status for all non-small cell lung cancer patients was recorded as medically inoperable. Approximately twelve men and over five women, aged about 53 to 95 and with a median age of around 68 years, made up the patients.

Genomic DNA was subjected to two-round multiplex PCR for amplification of TCR beta CDR3. Gene-specific TRBV and TRBJ primers were used in PCR round one. TCRdb passed the multiplex PCR reads through MiXCR, listing each CDR3 protein once. Of about 15,000 distinct CDR3 sequences listed, roughly a third are singletons. Germline V gene data show CDR1 as MNHEY and CDR2 as SVGEGT. With 6 bases removed from V and 3 bases from J, the gap between germline ends came to 9 bases. The CDR3 is 13 residues long. The starting material was PBMCs, obtained before or after stereotactic body radiation therapy (not recorded which). V is TRBV6-2 or TRBV6-3 and J is TRBJ2-1; the D is unclear. This TCR was recovered from a donor aged 50 or older with non-small cell lung cancer. The CDR3 spells CASSWTDYNEQFF. The CDR3 DNA is TGTGCCAGCAGCTGGACGGACTACAATGAGCAGTTCTTC.